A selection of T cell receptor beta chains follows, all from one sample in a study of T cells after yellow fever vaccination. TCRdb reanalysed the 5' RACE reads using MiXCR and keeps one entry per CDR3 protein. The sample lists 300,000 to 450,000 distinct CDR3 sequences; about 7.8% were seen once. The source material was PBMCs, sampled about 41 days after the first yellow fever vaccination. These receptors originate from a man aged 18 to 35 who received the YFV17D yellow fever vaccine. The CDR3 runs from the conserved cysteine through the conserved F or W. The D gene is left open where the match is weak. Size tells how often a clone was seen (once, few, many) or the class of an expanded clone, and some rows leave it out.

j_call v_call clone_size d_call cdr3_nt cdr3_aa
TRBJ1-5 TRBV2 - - TGTGCCAGCAGGGACCGAGGAAGGGAGCAGCCCCAGCATTTT CASRDRGREQPQHF
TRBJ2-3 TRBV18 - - TGTGCCAGCTCAGACCTCCAGGGATCTAGCACAGATACGCAGTATTTT CASSDLQGSSTDTQYF
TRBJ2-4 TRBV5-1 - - TGCGCCAGCAGCTATGGGATCCGCTCCGGACCCAAAAACATTCAGTACTTC CASSYGIRSGPKNIQYF
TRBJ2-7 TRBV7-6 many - TGTGCCAGCAGCGATGGGACCTACGAGCAGTACTTC CASSDGTYEQYF
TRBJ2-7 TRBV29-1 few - TGCAGCGTCTCAAGAGGGGGTTCCTACGAGCAGTACTTC CSVSRGGSYEQYF
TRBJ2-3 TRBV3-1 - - TGTGCCAGCAGCCAACAGCCGGGTAACACAGATACGCAGTATTTT CASSQQPGNTDTQYF
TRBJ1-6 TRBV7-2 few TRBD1 TGTGCCAGCAGCTTCGCAGACAGGGGGTCCTATAATTCACCCCTCCACTTT CASSFADRGSYNSPLHF
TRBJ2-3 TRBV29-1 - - TGCAGCGTTTCCTGGGGGCCACAGGATACGCAGTATTTT CSVSWGPQDTQYF
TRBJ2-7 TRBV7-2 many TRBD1 TGTGCCAGCAGCTTTGGGATCGGGGACAGAACATACGAGCAGTACTTC CASSFGIGDRTYEQYF
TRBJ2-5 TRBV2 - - TGTGCCAGCAGGGGGGACTTCCAAGAGACCCAGTACTTC CASRGDFQETQYF
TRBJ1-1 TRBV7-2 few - TGTGCCAGCAGCAAGATGGGTCAAGTGAACACTGAAGCTTTCTTT CASSKMGQVNTEAFF
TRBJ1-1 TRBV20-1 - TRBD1 TGCAGTGCTCCCCGGGGGGCAGGGGGCATCGCTTTCTTT CSAPRGAGGIAFF
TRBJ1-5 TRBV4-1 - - TGCGCCAGCAGCCAACGAACGGGCAATCAGCCCCAGCATTTT CASSQRTGNQPQHF
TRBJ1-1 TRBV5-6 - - TGTGCCAGCAGTCTCGGATGGCACACTGAAGCTTTCTTT CASSLGWHTEAFF
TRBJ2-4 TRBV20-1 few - TGCAGTGCTAGAGACATGACCGTCGGCCCGGTGAACATTCAGTACTTC CSARDMTVGPVNIQYF
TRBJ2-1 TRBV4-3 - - TGCGCCAGCAGCCAAGCAATGGCAGGGAAGCAGTTCTTC CASSQAMAGKQFF
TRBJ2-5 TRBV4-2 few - TGTGCCAGCAGCCAAGACACAGGTAGTCAAGAGACCCAGTACTTC CASSQDTGSQETQYF
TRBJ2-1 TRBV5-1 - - TGCGCCAGCAGCTTGGCCCCAGGGGAGAAGAGTGAGCAGTTCTTC CASSLAPGEKSEQFF
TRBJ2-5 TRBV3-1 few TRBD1 TGTGCCAGCAGTCAATCGGACAGGGGACAAGAGACCCAGTACTTC CASSQSDRGQETQYF
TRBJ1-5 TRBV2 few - TGTGCCAGCAGTGTGCAGAATTGGGCCAATCAGCCCCAGCATTTT CASSVQNWANQPQHF
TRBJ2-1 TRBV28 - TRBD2 TGTGCCAGCAGTTTGCCTTCTAGCGGGGGGTCTTTCGGTTATGGTAATGAGCAGTTCTTC CASSLPSSGGSFGYGNEQFF
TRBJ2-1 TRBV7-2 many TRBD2 TGTGCCAGCAGCCCCGGGGGGGCTCACAATGAGCAGTTCTTC CASSPGGAHNEQFF
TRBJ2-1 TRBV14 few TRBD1 TGTGCCAGCAGCCGAGACAGGGCCAGTGAGCAGTTCTTC CASSRDRASEQFF
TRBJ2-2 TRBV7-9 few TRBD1 TGTGCCAGCAGCTTTCTCCCTGAGGGGGCGATAGGGGAGCTGTTTTTT CASSFLPEGAIGELFF
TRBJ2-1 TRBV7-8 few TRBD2 TGTGCCAGCAGCCCCCCGGGACTAGCCCATGAGCAGTTCTTC CASSPPGLAHEQFF